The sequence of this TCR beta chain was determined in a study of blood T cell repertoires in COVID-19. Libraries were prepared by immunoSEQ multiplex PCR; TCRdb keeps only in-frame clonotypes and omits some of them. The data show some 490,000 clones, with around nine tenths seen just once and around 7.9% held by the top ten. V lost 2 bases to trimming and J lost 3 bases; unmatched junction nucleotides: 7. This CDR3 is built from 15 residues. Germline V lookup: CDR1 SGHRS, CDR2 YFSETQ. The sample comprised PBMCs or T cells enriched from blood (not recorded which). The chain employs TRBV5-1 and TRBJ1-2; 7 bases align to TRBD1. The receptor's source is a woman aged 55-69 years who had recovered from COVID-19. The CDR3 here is CASSLSSGTDYGYTF. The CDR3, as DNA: TGCGCCAGCAGCTTATCTTCCGGGACAGACTATGGCTACACCTTC.